This T cell receptor beta chain derives from a study of blood T cell repertoires in COVID-19. Study details: Samples representing acute and convalescent COVID-19 were sourced from the United States, Italy and Spain. T cells, B-cell-depleted T cells, or PBMCs provided the cDNA or gDNA that served as material.

Authors' methods: Counts of nucleated cells, estimated from reference gene primer amplification, were obtained. Produced via immunoSEQ multiplex PCR; TCRdb's table is partial and in-frame only. The DNA was the basis for D and trimming; V, J and clone size are from that table. The sample holds about 73,000 clones, approximately 83% seen once. CDR1 is LNHDA, CDR2 SQIVND, per germline (reference sequence). Deletions cut 7 bases from V and 2 bases from J, with 7 bases between. This CDR3 is built from 12 residues. The source of this sequence is a human donor in a cohort sampled during active COVID-19. This chain joins TRBV19 and TRBJ2-3; D is ambiguous. The specimen was peripheral blood. CDR3 loop: CASTGLTDTQYF. The CDR3 bases are TGTGCCAGTACGGGTCTCACAGATACGCAGTATTTT. Looking up the rest from reference TRBV19 and TRBJ2-3 gives the full variable domain: DGGITQSPKYLFRKEGQNVTLSCEQNLNHDAMYWYRQDPGQGLRLIYYSQIVNDFQKGDIAEGYSVSREKKESFPLTVTSAQKNPTAFYLCASTGLTDTQYFGPGTRLTVL.